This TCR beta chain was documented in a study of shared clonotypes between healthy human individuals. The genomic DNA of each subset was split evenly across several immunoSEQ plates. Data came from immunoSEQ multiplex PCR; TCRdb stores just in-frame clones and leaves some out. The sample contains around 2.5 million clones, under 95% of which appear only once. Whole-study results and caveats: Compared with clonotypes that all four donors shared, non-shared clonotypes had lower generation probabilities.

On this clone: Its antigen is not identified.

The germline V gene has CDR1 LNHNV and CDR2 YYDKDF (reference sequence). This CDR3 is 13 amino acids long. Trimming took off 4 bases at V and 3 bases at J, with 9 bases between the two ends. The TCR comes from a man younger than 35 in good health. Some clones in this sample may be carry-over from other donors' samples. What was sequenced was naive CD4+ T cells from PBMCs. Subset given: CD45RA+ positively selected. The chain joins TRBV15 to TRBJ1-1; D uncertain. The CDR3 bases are TGTGCCACCAGCAAGAACCAGTACACTGAAGCTTTCTTT. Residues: CATSKNQYTEAFF. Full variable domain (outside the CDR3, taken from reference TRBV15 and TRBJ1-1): DAMVIQNPRYQVTQFGKPVTLSCSQTLNHNVMYWYQQKSSQAPKLLFHYYDKDFNNEADTPDNFQSRRPNTSFCFLDIRSPGLGDTAMYLCATSKNQYTEAFFGQGTRLTVV.